This TCR beta chain emerged from a study of T cells after yellow fever vaccination. Across the whole study: Fractions with few cells were prepared using SMART-Seq v4 Ultra Low Input. Findings of the study overall: In FACS-sorted repertoires, abundant clonotypes from the bulk population could appear as contaminants. Clones from primary vaccination mostly reappeared after the booster (96% CD4, roughly 87% CD8).

Germline CDR1 and CDR2: SGHRS and YFSETQ. The CDR3 is 15 residues long. The ends were cut back, 0 bases at V and 1 base at J, with 10 bases in the middle. TCRdb called the 5' RACE reads again in MiXCR, with one record for every CDR3 protein. The sample includes under 350,000 distinct CDR3 sequences, roughly 4.3% of them seen just once. This clonotype was detected ten times or more. Its antigen remains unknown. Sequenced material: PBMCs, taken 5 days after the yellow fever booster vaccination. The TCR originated in a man aged 18 to 30 who received the YFV17D yellow fever vaccine. The gene calls are TRBV5-1 and TRBJ2-5, with D hard to call. CDR3 sequence reads: CASSLEWGSQETQYF. The DNA of the CDR3 is TGCGCCAGCAGCTTGGAATGGGGTTCCCAAGAGACCCAGTACTTC.